This entry is about one T cell receptor (beta chain). The data belong to a study of cytomegalovirus exposure and HLA in healthy donors. The PCR ran on 60 Vbeta and 13 Jbeta primers. Profiling relied on immunoSEQ multiplex PCR, and the TCRdb table lists in-frame clones only, not all of them. The table has roughly 150,000 clones, around three quarters seen once. The ends were cut back, 11 bases at V and 5 bases at J, with 12 bases in the middle. The CDR3 length is 11 residues. In germline, CDR1 is ENHRY, CDR2 SYGVKD. Source material: PBMCs. The receptor comes from a man aged 40-50 years in good health and CMV-seronegative. The chain uses TRBV10-3 and TRBJ2-5; D not certain. In nucleotides, the CDR3 is TGTGCCGTTGCCACTCGCGAGACCCAGTACTTC. Encoded protein: CAVATRETQYF.